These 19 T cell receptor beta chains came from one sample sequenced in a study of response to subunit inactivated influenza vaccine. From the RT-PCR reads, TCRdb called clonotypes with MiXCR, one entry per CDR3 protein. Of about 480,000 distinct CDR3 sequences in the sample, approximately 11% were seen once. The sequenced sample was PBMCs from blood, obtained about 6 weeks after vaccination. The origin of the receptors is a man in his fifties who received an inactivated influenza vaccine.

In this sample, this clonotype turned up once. The CDR3 coding sequence is TGTGCCAGCAGTTTCTGGTGGGGCGGGGACTACGAGCAGTACTTC. This codes for CASSFWWGGDYEQYF. The chain combines TRBV6-2 or TRBV6-3 with TRBJ2-7, with a possible D match to TRBD2 (6 bases). V lost 4 bases, J lost 3 bases, and 16 bases lay in between. Germline lookup yields CDR1 MNHEY and CDR2 SVGEGT. The CDR3 has 15 residues.

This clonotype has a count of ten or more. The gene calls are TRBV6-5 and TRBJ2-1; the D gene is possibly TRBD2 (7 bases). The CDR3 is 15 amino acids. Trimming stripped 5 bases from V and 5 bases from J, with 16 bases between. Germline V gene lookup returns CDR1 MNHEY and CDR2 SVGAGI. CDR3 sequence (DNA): TGTGCCAGCAGTCATACTAGAGGGGGGGACAATGAGCAGTTCTTC. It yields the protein CASSHTRGGDNEQFF.

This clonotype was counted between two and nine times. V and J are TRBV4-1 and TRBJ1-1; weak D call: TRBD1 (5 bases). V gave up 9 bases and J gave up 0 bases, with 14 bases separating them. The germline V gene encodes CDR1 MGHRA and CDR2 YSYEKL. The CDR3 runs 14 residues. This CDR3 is CASRQSAMNTEAFF. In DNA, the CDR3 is TGCGCCAGTAGACAGAGCGCGATGAACACTGAAGCTTTCTTT.

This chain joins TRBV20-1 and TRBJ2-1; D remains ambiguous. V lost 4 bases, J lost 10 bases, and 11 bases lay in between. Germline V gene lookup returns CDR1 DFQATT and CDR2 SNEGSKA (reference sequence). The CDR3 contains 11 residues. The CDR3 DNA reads TGCAGTGCTACCCACACAGAAGAGCAGTTCTTC. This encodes CSATHTEEQFF.

The CDR3 here is CASSVEQGETYEQYF. Written as DNA, the CDR3 is TGTGCCAGCAGCGTAGAACAGGGGGAAACCTACGAGCAGTACTTC. The chain links TRBV9 to TRBJ2-7, with 8 bases aligning to TRBD1. Germline CDR1 and CDR2: SGDLS and YYNGEE. V lost 0 bases and J lost 2; bases outside the gene matches: 4. This CDR3 has 15 residues.

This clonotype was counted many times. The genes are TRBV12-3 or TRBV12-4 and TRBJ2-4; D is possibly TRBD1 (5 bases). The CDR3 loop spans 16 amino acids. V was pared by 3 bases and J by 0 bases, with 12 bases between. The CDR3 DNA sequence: TGTGCCAGCAGTTTCCCTCTGGGGCTAGCCAAAAACATTCAGTACTTC. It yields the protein CASSFPLGLAKNIQYF.

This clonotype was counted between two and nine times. As DNA, the CDR3 is TGTGCCAGCAGTCCCGGGACAGGGCGTAATTCCGAGCAGTACTTC. Translation: CASSPGTGRNSEQYF. The V and J genes are TRBV27 and TRBJ2-7; TRBD1 aligns across 9 bases. This CDR3 comprises 15 residues. The ends lost 5 bases at V and 6 bases at J; junction bases unmatched: 11. Germline assignment: CDR1 MNHEY and CDR2 SMNVEV (reference sequence).

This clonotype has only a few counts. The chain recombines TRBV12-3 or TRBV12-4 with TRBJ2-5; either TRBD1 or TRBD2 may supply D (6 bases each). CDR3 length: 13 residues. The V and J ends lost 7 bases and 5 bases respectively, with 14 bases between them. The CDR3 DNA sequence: TGTGCCAGCACTTTCGGGGGCCGGGAGACCCAGTACTTC. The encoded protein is CASTFGGRETQYF.

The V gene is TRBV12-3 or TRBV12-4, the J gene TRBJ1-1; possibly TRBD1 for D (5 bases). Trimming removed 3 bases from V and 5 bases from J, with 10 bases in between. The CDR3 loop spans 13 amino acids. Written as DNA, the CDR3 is TGTGCCAGCAGTTTTGCACGGACAACTGAAGCTTTCTTT. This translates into CASSFARTTEAFF.

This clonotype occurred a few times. CDR3 bases: TGTGCCAGCAGCTTAGGTCGGCACAATGAGCAGTTCTTC. Translation: CASSLGRHNEQFF. V usage is TRBV11-2 and J usage is TRBJ2-1; D uncertain. The germline V and J ends were trimmed by 1 base and 5 bases, with 6 bases remaining between them. The CDR3 sequence is 13 residues long. Looked up from germline, CDR1 is SGHAT and CDR2 is FQNNGV.

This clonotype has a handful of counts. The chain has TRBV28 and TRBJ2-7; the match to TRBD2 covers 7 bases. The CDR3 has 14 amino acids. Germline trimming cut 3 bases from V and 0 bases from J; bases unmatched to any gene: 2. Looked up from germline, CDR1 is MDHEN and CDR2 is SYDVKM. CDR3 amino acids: CASSFQRDSYEQYF. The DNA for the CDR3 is TGTGCCAGCAGTTTTCAGCGGGACTCCTACGAGCAGTACTTC.

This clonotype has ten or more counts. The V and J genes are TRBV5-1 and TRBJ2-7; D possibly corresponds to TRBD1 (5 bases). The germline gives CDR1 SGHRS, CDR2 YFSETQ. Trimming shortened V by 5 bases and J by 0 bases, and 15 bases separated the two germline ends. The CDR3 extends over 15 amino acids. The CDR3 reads CASRETGFLSYEQYF. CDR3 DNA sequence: TGCGCCAGCAGAGAAACAGGTTTCCTCTCCTACGAGCAGTACTTC.

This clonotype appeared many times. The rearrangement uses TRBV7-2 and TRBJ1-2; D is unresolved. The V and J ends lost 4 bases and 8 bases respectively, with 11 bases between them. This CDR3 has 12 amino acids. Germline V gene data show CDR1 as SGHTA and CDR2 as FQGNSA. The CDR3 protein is CASSWVSGGYTF. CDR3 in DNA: TGTGCCAGCAGCTGGGTTTCGGGAGGCTACACCTTC.

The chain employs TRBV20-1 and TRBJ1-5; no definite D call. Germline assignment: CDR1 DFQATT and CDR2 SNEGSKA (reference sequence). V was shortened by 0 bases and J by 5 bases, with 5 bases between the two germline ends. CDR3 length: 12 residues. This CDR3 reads CSAREPDQPQHF. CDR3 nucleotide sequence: TGCAGTGCTAGAGAACCGGATCAGCCCCAGCATTTT.

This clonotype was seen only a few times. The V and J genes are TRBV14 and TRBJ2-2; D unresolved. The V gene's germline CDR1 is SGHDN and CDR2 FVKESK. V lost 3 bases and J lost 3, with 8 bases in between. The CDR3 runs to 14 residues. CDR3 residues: CASSQSKDTGELFF. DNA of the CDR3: TGTGCCAGCAGCCAGTCTAAGGACACCGGGGAGCTGTTTTTT.

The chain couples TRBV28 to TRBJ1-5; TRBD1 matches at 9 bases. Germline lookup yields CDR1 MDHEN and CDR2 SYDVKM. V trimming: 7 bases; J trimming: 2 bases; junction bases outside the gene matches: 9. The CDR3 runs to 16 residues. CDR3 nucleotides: TGTGCCAGCACCCATAGGGGACAGGGTCGCAATCAGCCCCAGCATTTT. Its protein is CASTHRGQGRNQPQHF.

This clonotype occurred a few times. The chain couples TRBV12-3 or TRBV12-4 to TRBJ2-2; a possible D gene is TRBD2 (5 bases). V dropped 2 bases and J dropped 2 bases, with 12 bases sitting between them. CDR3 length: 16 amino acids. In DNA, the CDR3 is TGTGCCAGCAGTTTATTCCTGGACTCCAACACCGGGGAGCTGTTTTTT. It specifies CASSLFLDSNTGELFF.

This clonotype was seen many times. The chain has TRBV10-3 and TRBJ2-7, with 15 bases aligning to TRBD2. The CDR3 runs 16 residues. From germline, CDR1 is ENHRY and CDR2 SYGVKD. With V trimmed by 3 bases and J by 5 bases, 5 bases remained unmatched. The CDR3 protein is CAISEPGLAGGDEQYF. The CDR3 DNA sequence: TGTGCCATCAGTGAACCGGGACTAGCGGGAGGCGACGAGCAGTACTTC.

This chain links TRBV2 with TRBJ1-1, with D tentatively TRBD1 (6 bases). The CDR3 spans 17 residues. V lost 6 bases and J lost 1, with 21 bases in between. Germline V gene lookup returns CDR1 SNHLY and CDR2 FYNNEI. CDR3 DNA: TGTGCCAGCAGCCAAGGGCAGGGGACTCAGTGGAACACTGAAGCTTTCTTT. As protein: CASSQGQGTQWNTEAFF. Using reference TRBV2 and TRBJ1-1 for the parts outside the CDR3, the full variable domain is EPEVTQTPSHQVTQMGQEVILRCVPISNHLYFYWYRQILGQKVEFLVSFYNNEISEKSEIFDDQFSVERPDGSNFTLKIRSTKLEDSAMYFCASSQGQGTQWNTEAFFGQGTRLTVV.